This TCR beta chain was obtained from a study of T cell clonotyping in hematopoietic cell transplantation. The repertoire was sequenced with immunoSEQ multiplex PCR; TCRdb's copy has only in-frame clones and lacks some. The sample lists 4,500 to 5,000 clones, 90% to 95% occurring once. Findings and limits, study-wide: After transplant, recipient diversity fell while pathologically expanded clonotypes grew through day 180.

This CDR3 region has 10 residues. V lost 10 bases, J lost 11 bases, and 7 bases stayed unmatched. Germline-derived CDR1 and CDR2 are MNHNY and SVGAGI (reference sequence). The sample holds one count of this clone. The target antigen is unknown. The specimen was PBMCs, collected 180 days after allogeneic stem cell transplant. This receptor was taken from a male patient between 55 and 70 years old who had an allogeneic stem cell transplant from a related donor, so the T cells may come from the graft donor. Some clones in this sample may be carry-over from other donors' samples. V usage is TRBV6-6 and J usage is TRBJ1-1, with 7 bases lining up with TRBD1. Here the CDR3 DNA reads TGTGCCACCTGGGACAGTGAGGCTTTCTTT. It specifies CATWDSEAFF.